This TCR beta chain was documented in a study of blood T cell repertoires in COVID-19 (dated by TCRdb to 2020 to 2021). Background for the entire study: Samples covering the acute and convalescent phases of COVID-19 were provided by collaborators in the United States, Italy and Spain. The prospective study material was composed of cDNA or gDNA derived from T cells, B-cell-depleted T cells, or PBMCs. Deeply sampled blood TCRbeta repertoires from subjects exposed to, actively infected with, or recovered from COVID-19 were included in the dataset. The repertoires were made available in a free public database intended to serve as a resource for research on the immune response to SARS-CoV-2. Samples came from the ongoing ImmuneRACE study (first 160 participants) plus 1,254 subjects from 6 global collaborators. Nearly every sample came with metadata listing a de-identified subject ID, COVID-19 status, age in years and sex. Where available, HLA class I and class II types were obtained from metadata supplied by the sample provider rather than from assay-based typing.

The investigation overall reported the following: The quantity of clinical and demographic metadata differed by source and by participant and was supplied without curation.

Looking up the germline V gene (reference sequence) yields CDR1 LNHDA and CDR2 SQIVND. Taken from cysteine to phenylalanine, the CDR3 has 18 residues. The retained sequence is limited to the CDR3, 54 bases, with the frame set at the first base. V lost 3 bases and J lost 1 base; the stretch between them is 21 bases long. TCRbeta CDR3 regions were amplified from genomic DNA using the immunoSEQ Assay, a bias-controlled multiplex PCR. From the authors' description of their analysis: Nucleated cell counts per sample were estimated from amplification of reference gene primers within the assay. To quantify the absolute abundance of each unique TCRbeta CDR3 rearrangement, sequence reads were collapsed and filtered. For each sample, productive Simpson clonality was calculated as the square root of Simpson's diversity index across productive rearrangements. This immuneACCESS table, as held by TCRdb, lists in-frame sequences with V and J called but not all clones. Of the missing ones, under half trace to an unresolved V gene in checked studies; the others have no known cause. D and trimming come from the DNA, and the V and J calls and clone size come from that table. This sample lists about 220,000 clones; roughly 84% were detected once. The ten largest clones capture 3.6% of the sample.

In regard to this clone: The antigen it recognizes is unknown. The sample holds no much larger clone one base away, and base qualities are not on file.

Each collaborating institution followed its own protocols to collect whole blood in K2EDTA tubes. Collaborator samples were shipped for TCRbeta analysis as frozen whole blood, isolated PBMCs, or DNA extracted from either sample type. This chain is built from TRBV19 and TRBJ2-5; no D gene call is confident. The TCR was taken from a woman aged 80 or older with acute or convalescent COVID-19. The sequencing input was peripheral blood. The DNA is TGTGCCAGTAGTATCTCTAGAGCATACGGCAATCGCCAAGAGACCCAGTACTTC. It translates as CASSISRAYGNRQETQYF.